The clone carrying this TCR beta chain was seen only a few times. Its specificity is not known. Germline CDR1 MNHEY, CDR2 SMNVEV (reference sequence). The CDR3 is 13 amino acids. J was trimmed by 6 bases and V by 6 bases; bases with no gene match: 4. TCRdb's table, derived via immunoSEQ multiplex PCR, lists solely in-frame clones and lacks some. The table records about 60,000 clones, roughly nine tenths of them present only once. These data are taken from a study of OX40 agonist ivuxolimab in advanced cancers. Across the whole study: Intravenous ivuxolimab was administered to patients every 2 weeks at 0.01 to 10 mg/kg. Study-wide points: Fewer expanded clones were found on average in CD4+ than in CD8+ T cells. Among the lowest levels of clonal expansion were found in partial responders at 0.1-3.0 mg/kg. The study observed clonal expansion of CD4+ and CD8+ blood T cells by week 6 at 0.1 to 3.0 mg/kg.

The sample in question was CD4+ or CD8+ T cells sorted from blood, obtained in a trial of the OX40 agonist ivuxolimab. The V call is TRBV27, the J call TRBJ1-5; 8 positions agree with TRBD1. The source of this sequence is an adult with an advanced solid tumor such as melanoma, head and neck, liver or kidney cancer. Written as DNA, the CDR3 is TGTGCCAGCAGACCTCAGGGGGCTCAGCCCCAGCATTTT. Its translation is CASRPQGAQPQHF.